One sample yielded the 20 T cell receptor beta chains listed below, sequenced in a study of control samples from healthy donors and cancer patients. Profiled with immunoSEQ multiplex PCR; TCRdb holds only in-frame clones, not every one. Among about 190,000 clones listed, around 93% were seen once. Sequenced material: blood. Every receptor here comes from a man aged 30-40 years in good health.

J is TRBJ2-7 and V is TRBV27; TRBD1 matches 11 bases. V gave up 5 bases and J gave up 7 bases; unmatched junction bases: 10. The CDR3 contains 15 residues. Germline V gene data show CDR1 as MNHEY and CDR2 as SMNVEV (reference sequence). The CDR3: CASSPTDRGLREQYF. CDR3 nucleotide sequence: TGTGCCAGCAGTCCCACGGACAGGGGGCTAAGAGAGCAGTACTTC.

This clone came up a few times. The chain couples TRBV11-2 to TRBJ1-2, with TRBD1 matching over 7 bases. This CDR3 has 14 amino acids. V lost 5 bases to trimming and J lost 3 bases; unmatched junction nucleotides: 6. The V gene's germline CDR1 is SGHAT and CDR2 FQNNGV. As DNA, the CDR3 is TGTGCCAGCAGCGCGGTACAGGGGTACTATGGCTACACCTTC. Its translation is CASSAVQGYYGYTF.

The chain joins TRBV6-4 to TRBJ1-6, with 9 bases fitting TRBD1. This CDR3 is built from 15 residues. With V trimmed by 4 bases and J by 7 bases, 5 bases remained unmatched. Looked up from germline, CDR1 is MRHNA and CDR2 is SNTAGT. This CDR3 is CASSVEQGANSPLHF. CDR3 DNA sequence: TGTGCCAGCAGTGTTGAACAGGGGGCAAATTCACCCCTCCACTTT.

This chain uses TRBV3-1 (or the pseudogene TRBV3-2) with TRBJ2-7; D call uncertain. The germline V gene encodes CDR1 LGHDT and CDR2 YNNKEL (reference sequence). The V end was cut by 6 bases, the J end by 1 base, with 7 bases between. This CDR3 region has 12 residues. The CDR3 DNA sequence: TGTGCCAGCAGTCGACATTCCTACGAGCAGTACTTC. Protein product: CASSRHSYEQYF.

DNA of the CDR3: TGTGCCAGCAGTGAAAATGACTACGAGCAGTACTTC. This encodes CASSENDYEQYF. The rearrangement joins TRBV6-1 to TRBJ2-7; no firm D call. Trimming took 2 bases from V and 3 from J, leaving 5 bases between them. This CDR3 spans 12 amino acids. Germline CDR1 reads MNHNS; CDR2 reads SASEGT.

V usage is TRBV7-2 and J usage is TRBJ1-1; perhaps TRBD1 as D (6 bases). The CDR3 runs to 15 residues. V lost 1 base and J lost 0, with 9 bases in between. The germline V gene encodes CDR1 SGHTA and CDR2 FQGNSA. CDR3 DNA sequence: TGTGCCAGCAGCTTAGGGGGGGGCATGAACACTGAAGCTTTCTTT. Translating it yields CASSLGGGMNTEAFF.

The rearrangement uses TRBV5-1 and TRBJ1-1; tentatively, D is TRBD1 (5 bases). Trimming removed 4 bases at V and 0 bases at J, with 13 bases between. The germline gives CDR1 SGHRS, CDR2 YFSETQ. This CDR3 spans 15 amino acids. CDR3 DNA: TGCGCCAGCAGCGGTTACGGGGACCTGAACACTGAAGCTTTCTTT. Protein: CASSGYGDLNTEAFF. The full variable domain, in which reference TRBV5-1 and TRBJ1-1 provide the parts outside the CDR3, is KAGVTQTPRYLIKTRGQQVTLSCSPISGHRSVSWYQQTPGQGLQFLFEYFSETQRNKGNFPGRFSGRQFSNSRSEMNVSTLELGDSALYLCASSGYGDLNTEAFFGQGTRLTVV.

This chain joins TRBV19 and TRBJ2-7, with D hard to call. The CDR3 consists of 15 residues. Trimming stripped 4 bases from V and 2 bases from J, with 15 bases between. Germline-derived CDR1 and CDR2 are LNHDA and SQIVND (reference sequence). The CDR3 spells CASSTTPRPAYEQYF. DNA for the CDR3: TGTGCCAGTAGTACAACCCCCCGACCCGCCTACGAGCAGTACTTC.

This clone appeared a single time. The chain uses TRBV29-1 and TRBJ2-3; TRBD2 is a possible D gene (6 bases). The CDR3 runs to 12 residues. CDR1 is SQVTM and CDR2 is ANQGSEA in the germline V gene. The V end was cut by 7 bases, the J end by 0 bases, with 8 bases between. The CDR3 nucleotides are TGCAGCGGGAGCGGGAGCACAGATACGCAGTATTTT. It is translated as CSGSGSTDTQYF.

V is TRBV19 and J is TRBJ1-1; no clear D gene. V lost 8 bases and J 1 base, leaving 17 bases between the germline ends. The CDR3 is made up of 15 amino acids. CDR1 is LNHDA and CDR2 is SQIVND in the germline V gene (reference sequence). The CDR3, as DNA: TGTGCCAGTCAAGGACGTTTCCCTAAGAACACTGAAGCTTTCTTT. Protein sequence: CASQGRFPKNTEAFF. The variable domain in full, with the rest retrieved from reference TRBV19 and TRBJ1-1, is DGGITQSPKYLFRKEGQNVTLSCEQNLNHDAMYWYRQDPGQGLRLIYYSQIVNDFQKGDIAEGYSVSREKKESFPLTVTSAQKNPTAFYLCASQGRFPKNTEAFFGQGTRLTVV.

This clone has more than one count but fewer than ten. In the same sample, other DNA sequences code for this CDR3. The V and J genes are TRBV30 and TRBJ1-1; D unclear. Germline-derived CDR1 and CDR2 are GTSNPN and SVGIG (reference sequence). Trimming removed 5 bases from V and 1 base from J, with 8 bases in between. This CDR3 has 12 amino acids. In DNA, the CDR3 is TGTGCCTGGTCGGGAGGGAACACTGAAGCTTTCTTT. Its protein product is CAWSGGNTEAFF.

V is TRBV11-3 and J is TRBJ2-7, with 7 bases matching TRBD1. The CDR3 consists of 16 residues. Germline V gene data show CDR1 as SGHNT and CDR2 as YENEEA. The V gene end was trimmed by 6 bases and the J gene end by 5 bases; junction bases not matched to a gene: 16. The CDR3 DNA sequence: TGTGCCAGCAGGTTGAGCGACAGGGAAGTTTTGCACGAGCAGTACTTC. Translation gives CASRLSDREVLHEQYF.

The genes are TRBV24-1 and TRBJ2-1; either TRBD1 or TRBD2 may fit D (5 bases each). Germline V CDR1 and CDR2: KGHDR, SFDVKD. V lost 4 bases and J lost 7, with 13 bases in between. The CDR3 sequence is 14 residues long. CDR3 sequence reads: CATSDIGTPNEQFF. For the CDR3, the DNA is TGTGCCACCAGTGACATCGGGACCCCAAATGAGCAGTTCTTC.

The chain recombines TRBV2 with TRBJ2-7; weak D call: TRBD2 (7 bases). The CDR3 runs to 14 residues. V lost 4 bases to trimming and J lost 3 bases, with 13 bases between them. Germline V gives CDR1 SNHLY, CDR2 FYNNEI. The CDR3 sequence is CASSVGGGLYEQYF. CDR3 in DNA: TGTGCCAGCAGTGTAGGCGGGGGCCTCTACGAGCAGTACTTC.

The V call is TRBV19, the J call TRBJ1-6; 10 nucleotides line up with TRBD1. The germline gives CDR1 LNHDA, CDR2 SQIVND (reference sequence). The CDR3 has 15 residues. V dropped 2 bases and J dropped 9; count of bases not matched to a gene: 4. The CDR3 loop reads CASSISGTGVSPLHF. In nucleotides, the CDR3 is TGTGCCAGTAGTATATCCGGGACAGGGGTTTCACCCCTCCACTTT. Full variable domain (rest looked up from reference TRBV19 and TRBJ1-6): DGGITQSPKYLFRKEGQNVTLSCEQNLNHDAMYWYRQDPGQGLRLIYYSQIVNDFQKGDIAEGYSVSREKKESFPLTVTSAQKNPTAFYLCASSISGTGVSPLHFGNGTRLTVT.

This clone was counted once. The rearrangement uses TRBV19 and TRBJ1-2, with D unclear. This CDR3 has 14 residues. With 6 bases removed from V and 4 bases from J, the gap between germline ends came to 15 bases. Germline lookup yields CDR1 LNHDA and CDR2 SQIVND (reference sequence). The CDR3 protein is CASRLGEVPYGYTF. The CDR3 region has the DNA TGTGCCAGTAGGCTTGGGGAAGTTCCCTATGGCTACACCTTC.

The V gene is TRBV5-6, the J gene TRBJ1-1; D gene ambiguous. Germline V gives CDR1 SGHDT, CDR2 YYEEEE. The V end was cut by 3 bases, the J end by 4 bases, with 16 bases between. CDR3 length: 15 amino acids. This CDR3 reads CASSWLPSGGTEAFF. CDR3 in DNA: TGTGCCAGCAGCTGGCTACCCTCAGGCGGCACTGAAGCTTTCTTT.

The V gene is TRBV6-5, the J gene TRBJ1-1, with D perhaps matching TRBD1 (6 bases). CDR1 is MNHEY, CDR2 SVGAGI, per germline. Trimming removed 7 bases at V and 8 bases at J, with 11 bases between. This CDR3 contains 11 residues. The CDR3 loop is CASTSGTEAFF. CDR3 nucleotide sequence: TGTGCCAGCACCTCCGGGACAGAAGCTTTCTTT.

The chain employs TRBV30 and TRBJ2-1; 7 bases map to TRBD1. From germline, CDR1 is GTSNPN and CDR2 SVGIG (reference sequence). The CDR3 totals 14 residues. J gave up 4 bases and V 4 bases, and 7 bases lay outside the gene matches. CDR3 in DNA: TGTGCCTGGAATTGGGACAGCTTATACAATGAGCAGTTCTTC. Translation gives CAWNWDSLYNEQFF.

The J gene is TRBJ1-1, the V gene TRBV3-1 (or the pseudogene TRBV3-2), with a tentative D call TRBD1 (5 bases). V gave up 1 base and J gave up 3 bases, with 12 bases separating them. The CDR3 consists of 15 residues. From germline, CDR1 is LGHDT and CDR2 YNNKEL (reference sequence). This CDR3 is CASSQVPGPDTEAFF. For the CDR3, the DNA is TGTGCCAGCAGCCAAGTTCCGGGGCCGGACACTGAAGCTTTCTTT.